This T cell receptor beta chain was identified in a study of tumor-infiltrating lymphocytes in primary liver carcinoma. General observations from the study: Pairs of tumor regions overlapped more than tumor-adjacent and tumor-blood pairs did. Blood had a significantly lower top-250-clone fraction than tumors did (p = 0.039).

Germline V CDR1 and CDR2: MNHEY, SVGAGI. The CDR3 extends over 19 amino acids. Starting material for RNA and DNA co-extraction consisted of about 17-30 mg of unsorted bulk tissue. Subjects presented with primary liver carcinoma managed by surgical resection. With 500 ng total RNA as template and a constant-region primer, TCR beta cDNA was made. Libraries for TCR beta were built through three nested multiplex PCR rounds, which together made up a slightly modified ARM-PCR procedure. TRBV1-TRBV30 forward primers paired with a C-beta reverse primer were used in the first two PCR rounds, which ran roughly 9 cycles each. TCRdb re-analysed the multiplex PCR reads in MiXCR, keeping a single row per CDR3 protein. The sample shows under 130,000 distinct CDR3 sequences, around 80% of them seen only once. Turning to this clonotype: Its antigen is not identified. An end of the junction differs from the germline gene, which may be a read error.

The TCR sequence derives from a man aged 35 to 55 with primary liver carcinoma and hepatitis B virus infection. The chain combines TRBV6-5 with TRBJ2-5, with 11 positions matching TRBD2. The specimen was liver tumor tissue from sampling region 3. Subset reported: tumor region T3, left-lateral pole. CDR3 protein: CASTRTGFVAGGPSETQCF. The CDR3 DNA follows: TGTGCGAGCACACGGACGGGGTTTGTAGCGGGAGGGCCGTCAGAGACCCAGTGCTTC.